This passage covers 3 T cell receptor beta chains from one sample sequenced in a study of blood T cell repertoires in COVID-19. The method was immunoSEQ multiplex PCR; TCRdb's version includes in-frame clones alone and lacks a portion of them. In the table there are some 240,000 clones, approximately 88% of which are singletons. Sequenced input: peripheral blood. The origin of the receptors is a woman in her sixties or seventies with COVID-19, enrolled during active disease.

The chain carries TRBV6-5 and TRBJ2-7; 10 bases are a match to TRBD1. With 4 bases clipped from V and 2 bases from J, the junction kept 5 bases outside the gene matches. The CDR3 length is 15 residues. Germline V gene sequence: CDR1 MNHEY, CDR2 SVGAGI. CDR3 coding DNA: TGTGCCAGCAGTTTAGGGACAGGGGCTACCTACGAGCAGTACTTC. This encodes CASSLGTGATYEQYF.

V usage is TRBV24-1 and J usage is TRBJ2-3, with TRBD2 matching over 10 bases. With 4 bases clipped from V and 2 bases from J, the junction kept 11 bases outside the gene matches. Germline V gene sequence: CDR1 KGHDR, CDR2 SFDVKD. There are 18 residues in the CDR3. The CDR3 loop reads CATSETSSSGSFTDTQYF. The CDR3 region has the DNA TGTGCCACCAGTGAGACCTCCTCTAGCGGGAGTTTCACAGATACGCAGTATTTT.

This chain joins TRBV7-2 and TRBJ2-2; D is perhaps TRBD2 (6 bases). V was cut by 5 bases and J by 0 bases, with 13 bases left in between. This CDR3 spans 16 amino acids. CDR1 and CDR2 (germline): SGHTA, FQGNSA. The CDR3 DNA sequence: TGTGCCAGCAGCCCCGGCCTAGCGCCGAACACCGGGGAGCTGTTTTTT. Its protein product is CASSPGLAPNTGELFF. The variable domain in full, completed from reference TRBV7-2 and TRBJ2-2, reads GAGVSQSPSNKVTEKGKDVELRCDPISGHTALYWYRQSLGQGLEFLIYFQGNSAPDKSGLPSDRFSAERTGGSVSTLTIQRTQQEDSAVYLCASSPGLAPNTGELFFGEGSRLTVL.